This is a list of T cell receptor beta chains from one sample in a study of cytomegalovirus exposure and HLA in healthy donors. Data came from immunoSEQ multiplex PCR; TCRdb stores just in-frame clones and leaves some out. The data show about 58,000 clones, with roughly nine tenths seen just once and 1% to 1.2% held by the top ten. Source material: PBMCs. Every receptor here comes from a man between 18 and 35 years old in good health and CMV-seronegative. Both conserved end residues are trimmed from each CDR3. Clone size appears in some rows only: once, few, many, or a class for an expanded clone.

clone_size j_call v_call cdr3_aa
NA TRBJ2-5 TRBV5-1 ASSGTRETQY
NA TRBJ2-3 TRBV2 ASSPSGSKADTQY
NA TRBJ1-2 TRBV28 ASSGASPPNYGYT
NA TRBJ2-7 TRBV6-5 ASSYSGLAGDEQY
NA TRBJ2-3 TRBV7-8 ASSWGSFTDTQY
NA TRBJ2-7 TRBV5-6 ASSFLTSGTNSYEQY
few TRBJ2-7 TRBV2 ASTSGAYVSYEQY
NA TRBJ2-1 TRBV29-1 SVEGGNEQF
NA TRBJ1-1 TRBV7-9 ASSFQGPGSEAF
NA TRBJ1-2 TRBV11-2 ASSTWTGGNYGYT
NA TRBJ2-7 TRBV30 AWSVTSGTHY
NA TRBJ2-3 TRBV5-1 ASSSTGLAGTDTQY
NA TRBJ2-5 TRBV29-1 SVEEGDYQETQY
once TRBJ2-7 TRBV11-3 ASSLVASGNDEQY
NA TRBJ1-2 TRBV28 ASRGLGYT
NA TRBJ2-3 TRBV23-1 ASSQRGQGWRADTQY